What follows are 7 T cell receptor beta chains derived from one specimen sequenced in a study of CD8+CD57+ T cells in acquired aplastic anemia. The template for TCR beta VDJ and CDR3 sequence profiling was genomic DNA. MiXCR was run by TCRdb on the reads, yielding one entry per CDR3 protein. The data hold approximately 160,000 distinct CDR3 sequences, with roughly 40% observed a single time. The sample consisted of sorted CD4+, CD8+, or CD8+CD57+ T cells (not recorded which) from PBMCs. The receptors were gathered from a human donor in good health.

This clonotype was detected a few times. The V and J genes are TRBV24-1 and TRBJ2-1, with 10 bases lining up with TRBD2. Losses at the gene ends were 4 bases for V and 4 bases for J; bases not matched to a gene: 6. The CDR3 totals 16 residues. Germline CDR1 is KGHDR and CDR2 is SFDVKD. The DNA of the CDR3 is TGTGCCACCAGTGACCCGGGACTAGCGCTATACAATGAGCAGTTCTTC. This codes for CATSDPGLALYNEQFF.

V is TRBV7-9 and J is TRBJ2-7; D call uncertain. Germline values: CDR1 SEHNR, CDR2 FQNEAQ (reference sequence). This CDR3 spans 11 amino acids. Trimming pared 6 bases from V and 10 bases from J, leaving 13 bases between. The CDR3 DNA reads TGTGCCAGCAGTTCTACCCACGGACAGTACTTC. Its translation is CASSSTHGQYF.

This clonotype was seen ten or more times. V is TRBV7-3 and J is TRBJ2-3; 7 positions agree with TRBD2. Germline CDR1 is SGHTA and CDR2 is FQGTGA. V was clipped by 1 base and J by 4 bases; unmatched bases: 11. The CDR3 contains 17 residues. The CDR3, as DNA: TGTGCCAGCAGCTTAAATGGGGGAGGGCGATCCGCAGATACGCAGTATTTT. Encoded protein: CASSLNGGGRSADTQYF.

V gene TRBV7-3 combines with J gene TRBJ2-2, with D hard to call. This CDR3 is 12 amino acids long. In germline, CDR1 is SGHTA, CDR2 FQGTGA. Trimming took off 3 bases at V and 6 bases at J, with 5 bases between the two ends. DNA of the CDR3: TGTGCCAGCAGCTTGAATCCCGGGGAGCTGTTTTTT. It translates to CASSLNPGELFF. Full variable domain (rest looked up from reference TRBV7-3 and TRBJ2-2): GAGVSQTPSNKVTEKGKYVELRCDPISGHTALYWYRQSLGQGPEFLIYFQGTGAADDSGLPNDRFFAVRPEGSVSTLKIQRTERGDSAVYLCASSLNPGELFFGEGSRLTVL.

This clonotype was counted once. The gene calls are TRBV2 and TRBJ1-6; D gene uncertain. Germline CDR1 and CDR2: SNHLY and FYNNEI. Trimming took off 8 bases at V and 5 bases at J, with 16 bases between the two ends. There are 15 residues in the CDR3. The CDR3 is CASSARVVDNSPLHF. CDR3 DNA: TGTGCCAGCTCCGCACGGGTCGTCGATAATTCACCCCTCCACTTT.

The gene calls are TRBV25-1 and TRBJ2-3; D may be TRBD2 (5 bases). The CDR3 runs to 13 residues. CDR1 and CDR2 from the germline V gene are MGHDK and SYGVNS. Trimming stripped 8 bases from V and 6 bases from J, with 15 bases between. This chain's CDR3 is CASSLEVADTQYF. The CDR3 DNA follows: TGTGCCAGCTCACTGGAGGTCGCCGATACGCAGTATTTT.

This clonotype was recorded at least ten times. In DNA, the CDR3 is TGCGCCAGCAGCGAGGGGGACGGTCCTAACTATGGCTACACCTTC. Translation gives CASSEGDGPNYGYTF. The V call is TRBV5-1, the J call TRBJ1-2, with D maybe TRBD1 (6 bases). V was shortened by 4 bases and J by 0 bases, with 13 bases between the two germline ends. The CDR3 loop spans 15 amino acids. Germline V gene sequence: CDR1 SGHRS, CDR2 YFSETQ.